This TCR beta chain is from a study of regulatory T cells in long-lasting Graves disease. Whole-study results and caveats: Persistent patients had a count of shared public clonotypes (approximately 2,800) that exceeded that of new patients (about 870). Study was limited to peripheral blood, excluding thyroid tissue.

The sample holds many counts of this clonotype. Antigen unknown. Time point specified: newly diagnosed GD, antithyroid drugs for less than 3 months. RNA isolated from PBMCs was used to make the TCR library. Building the TCR beta libraries relied on iRepertoire HTBI primers, and CDR3 regions underwent Arm-PCR. MiXCR was run by TCRdb on the multiplex PCR reads, yielding one entry per CDR3 protein. The data show under 500,000 distinct CDR3 sequences, about a sixth seen once. The sample also formed part of further work on T cells in Graves' hyperthyroidism and ophthalmopathy. That source reports: A 13 V-J signature model discriminated ophthalmopathy versus stable hyperthyroidism.

The sequence was collected from a young woman with Graves disease. The specimen comprised peripheral blood mononuclear cells (PBMCs), sampled at new diagnosis, from a patient treated with antithyroid drugs.

The CDR3 region is CASSPVDRWGSYEQYF. In DNA form, the CDR3 reads TGTGCCAGCAGCCCAGTGGACAGGTGGGGCTCCTACGAGCAGTACTTC. The chain recombines TRBV7-9 with TRBJ2-7; TRBD1 matches 7 bases. The CDR3 is made up of 16 amino acids. The germline V gene encodes CDR1 SEHNR and CDR2 FQNEAQ (reference sequence). V shed 5 bases, J shed 0 bases, and the junction held 10 bases outside the gene matches.